Here is one T cell receptor (beta chain) with its context. PCR primers comprised 60 Vbeta and 13 Jbeta primers. The protocol was immunoSEQ multiplex PCR, while the TCRdb copy is restricted to in-frame clones and leaves out a portion. Of some 100,000 clones in the sample, 65% to 75% are singletons; the top ten hold approximately 4.3%. The sample belongs to a study of cytomegalovirus exposure and HLA in healthy donors. The sample taken for sequencing was PBMCs. The receptor comes from a woman under 30 in good health and CMV-seropositive.

CDR3 protein: CASSYGLAGVEQYF. The CDR3 DNA sequence: TGTGCCAGCAGCTATGGACTAGCGGGAGTCGAGCAGTACTTC. The chain joins TRBV7-2 to TRBJ2-7, with TRBD2 matching over 13 bases. Germline V CDR1 and CDR2: SGHTA, FQGNSA. There are 14 residues in the CDR3. The J segment lost 6 bases and the V segment lost 4 bases, leaving 3 bases of the junction unmatched.